This TCR beta chain derives from a study of response to subunit inactivated influenza vaccine. One entry per CDR3 protein results from TCRdb running MiXCR on the RT-PCR reads. The sample comprises fewer than 750,000 distinct CDR3 sequences, 12% to 15% of which are singletons, and over 8.5% rests with the top ten. Trimming stripped 1 base from V and 2 bases from J, with 8 bases between. Germline V lookup: CDR1 MGHRA, CDR2 YSYEKL. CDR3 length: 14 residues. This clonotype appeared many times. Its antigen is currently unknown. Study conclusions and caveats: There was a suggestion from the authors that each seasonal influenza vaccination recruits few new T cells.

The input for sequencing was PBMCs from blood, taken roughly 12 days after vaccination. The sequence came from a man aged 45 to 65 who received an inactivated influenza vaccine. The chain uses TRBV4-1 and TRBJ1-2; D uncertain. Written as DNA, the CDR3 is TGCGCCAGCAGCCAAGGATCGGGGAACTATGGCTACACCTTC. It yields the protein CASSQGSGNYGYTF.